Below are 15 T cell receptor beta chains sequenced from a single sample in a study of beta chain features in type 1 diabetes. Reverse transcription of all isolated RNA meant that expressed TCRB transcripts were sequenced. The method was immunoSEQ multiplex PCR; TCRdb's version includes in-frame clones alone and lacks a portion of them. This repertoire shows under 450,000 clones, 11% to 15% found once; its top ten account for approximately 0.035%. The sample taken for sequencing was naive CD4+ T cells from blood. The receptors here all came from a man younger than 45 in good health.

This clone appeared a few times. The chain employs TRBV5-4 and TRBJ1-1; D not resolved. V lost 2 bases, J lost 3 bases, and 2 bases lay in between. In germline, CDR1 is SGHNT, CDR2 YYREEE (reference sequence). This CDR3 has 11 residues. The CDR3 spells CASSFHTEAFF. The CDR3 DNA follows: TGTGCCAGCAGCTTTCACACTGAAGCTTTCTTT.

The chain uses TRBV7-2 and TRBJ2-1; D gene unclear. The CDR3 length is 16 residues. Trimming removed 5 bases at V and 0 bases at J, with 14 bases between. Germline CDR1 reads SGHTA; CDR2 reads FQGNSA. CDR3 amino acids: CASSPDWMSSYNEQFF. CDR3 nucleotide sequence: TGTGCCAGCAGCCCCGACTGGATGAGCTCCTACAATGAGCAGTTCTTC.

The chain links TRBV20-1 to TRBJ2-7, with a tentative D call TRBD1 (6 bases). V dropped 6 bases and J dropped 5 bases, with 11 bases sitting between them. The CDR3 covers 11 residues. CDR1 and CDR2 from the germline V gene are DFQATT and SNEGSKA (reference sequence). CDR3: CSATGQNEQYF. CDR3 in DNA: TGCAGTGCAACTGGACAGAACGAGCAGTACTTC.

This clone was seen more than once but under ten times. The V call is TRBV4-3, the J call TRBJ2-4, with 8 nucleotides matching TRBD1. This CDR3 contains 12 residues. Germline lookup yields CDR1 LGHNA and CDR2 YSLEER. Trimming cost V 8 bases and J 7 bases; bases outside gene matches: 4. The CDR3, as DNA: TGCGCCAGCCGGGACAGGAGGAACATTCAGTACTTC. Translation: CASRDRRNIQYF.

The chain is built from TRBV6-5 and TRBJ2-3, with 7 bases that match TRBD2. The CDR3 is made up of 14 amino acids. After removal of 8 bases from V and 4 bases from J, the junction contained 9 bases not matched to a gene. Germline lookup yields CDR1 MNHEY and CDR2 SVGAGI. This CDR3 reads CASGDSGGADTQYF. DNA for the CDR3: TGTGCCAGCGGAGATTCGGGGGGAGCAGATACGCAGTATTTT.

CDR3 coding DNA: TGTGCCAGCAGCTTGGGGGAAACCGGGGAGCTGTTTTTT. Translating it yields CASSLGETGELFF. The chain has TRBV7-9 and TRBJ2-2; D possibly matches TRBD1 or TRBD2 (5 bases each). Germline values: CDR1 SEHNR, CDR2 FQNEAQ (reference sequence). Trimming removed 3 bases at V and 5 bases at J, with 7 bases between. This CDR3 contains 13 residues.

The V call is TRBV5-1, the J call TRBJ2-7; D remains unclear. V gave up 0 bases and J gave up 7 bases, with 11 bases separating them. CDR3 length equals 13 residues. Germline assignment: CDR1 SGHRS and CDR2 YFSETQ. CDR3 DNA sequence: TGCGCCAGCAGCTTGGTGACTGGTGGGGAGCAGTACTTC. Translation: CASSLVTGGEQYF.

CDR3 sequence (DNA): TGTGCCAGCAGGGCGACAGGGAATTCACCCCTCCACTTT. Translated: CASRATGNSPLHF. This sequence joins TRBV14 and TRBJ1-6; TRBD1 agrees at 7 bases. Germline CDR1 reads SGHDN; CDR2 reads FVKESK. There are 13 residues in the CDR3. J gave up 7 bases and V 6 bases, and 3 bases lay outside the gene matches.

The chain recombines TRBV5-4 with TRBJ2-1; 7 nucleotides match TRBD1. Germline assignment: CDR1 SGHNT and CDR2 YYREEE (reference sequence). The CDR3 contains 15 residues. V trimming: 4 bases; J trimming: 4 bases; junction bases outside the gene matches: 8. CDR3 loop: CASSPPGQKYNEQFF. CDR3 nucleotides: TGTGCCAGCAGCCCTCCGGGACAGAAATACAATGAGCAGTTCTTC.

This clone has more than one count but fewer than ten. This sequence joins TRBV29-1 and TRBJ1-2, with TRBD1 matching 8 bases. The CDR3 spans 13 residues. With 7 bases clipped from V and 7 bases from J, the junction kept 11 bases outside the gene matches. CDR1 is SQVTM, CDR2 ANQGSEA, per germline. As DNA, the CDR3 is TGCAGCGCGACTGGGCAGGGGGCGCGTGGCTACACCTTC. Translating it yields CSATGQGARGYTF.

This clone occurred a few times. The J gene is TRBJ2-1, the V gene TRBV29-1, with D hard to call. Germline V gene lookup returns CDR1 SQVTM and CDR2 ANQGSEA. The CDR3 loop spans 13 amino acids. V lost 4 bases to trimming and J lost 5 bases, with 12 bases between them. The CDR3 reads CSVAARINNEQFF. CDR3 in DNA: TGCAGCGTTGCGGCTAGAATAAACAATGAGCAGTTCTTC.

The sample holds a few counts of this clone. The sample contains more than one DNA sequence encoding this CDR3. The rearrangement joins TRBV30 to TRBJ1-5, with D hard to call. Germline CDR1 and CDR2: GTSNPN and SVGIG (reference sequence). V dropped 2 bases and J dropped 0 bases, with 5 bases sitting between them. This CDR3 has 13 amino acids. CDR3 coding DNA: TGTGCCTGGAGTAGAGGTAGCAATCAGCCCCAGCATTTT. This gives the protein CAWSRGSNQPQHF. The full variable domain, its missing parts supplied by reference TRBV30 and TRBJ1-5, is SQTIHQWPATLVQPVGSPLSLECTVEGTSNPNLYWYRQAAGRGLQLLFYSVGIGQISSEVPQNLSASRPQDRQFILSSKKLLLSDSGFYLCAWSRGSNQPQHFGDGTRLSIL.

The V call is TRBV7-8, the J call TRBJ1-5; unclear D gene. V was trimmed by 5 bases and J by 8 bases, leaving 19 bases between them. The V gene's germline CDR1 is SGHVS and CDR2 FQNEAQ. The CDR3 runs 15 residues. Written as DNA, the CDR3 is TGTGCCAGCAGCCGTGGCGGAGGGCTGGTGAAGCCCCAGCATTTT. Its translation is CASSRGGGLVKPQHF.

This clone was detected a few times. The chain couples TRBV5-4 to TRBJ2-1; 8 bases are a match to TRBD2. The germline V gene has CDR1 SGHNT and CDR2 YYREEE (reference sequence). V dropped 0 bases and J dropped 5; count of bases not matched to a gene: 7. The CDR3 is 16 amino acids. Here the CDR3 DNA reads TGTGCCAGCAGCTTGGTGGGCGGGGGGACTAACAATGAGCAGTTCTTC. It encodes CASSLVGGGTNNEQFF.

This rearrangement joins TRBV25-1 to TRBJ1-2; no reliable D call. Germline V gene lookup returns CDR1 MGHDK and CDR2 SYGVNS. V dropped 4 bases and J dropped 0 bases, with 9 bases sitting between them. This CDR3 spans 14 amino acids. The CDR3 protein is CASSGVLANYGYTF. Here the CDR3 DNA reads TGTGCCAGCAGTGGGGTTCTAGCTAACTATGGCTACACCTTC.